This T cell receptor beta chain came from a study of cytomegalovirus exposure and HLA in healthy donors. With 2 bases removed from V and 7 bases from J, the gap between germline ends came to 15 bases. This CDR3 has 14 residues. Germline V gene data show CDR1 as SGHTA and CDR2 as FQGNSA. PCR involved 60 Vbeta and 13 Jbeta primers. The repertoire was sequenced with immunoSEQ multiplex PCR; TCRdb's copy has only in-frame clones and lacks some. The sample lists tens of thousands of clones; over 65% were seen once. All the people who gave samples were healthy bone marrow donors. The sequence was collected from a human donor in good health. The chain employs TRBV7-2 and TRBJ2-7; D perhaps matches TRBD2 (7 bases). The source material was PBMCs. The CDR3 coding sequence is TGTGCCAGCAGCTTATACCCGGGGGGCCGGGAGCAGTACTTC. It translates to CASSLYPGGREQYF.